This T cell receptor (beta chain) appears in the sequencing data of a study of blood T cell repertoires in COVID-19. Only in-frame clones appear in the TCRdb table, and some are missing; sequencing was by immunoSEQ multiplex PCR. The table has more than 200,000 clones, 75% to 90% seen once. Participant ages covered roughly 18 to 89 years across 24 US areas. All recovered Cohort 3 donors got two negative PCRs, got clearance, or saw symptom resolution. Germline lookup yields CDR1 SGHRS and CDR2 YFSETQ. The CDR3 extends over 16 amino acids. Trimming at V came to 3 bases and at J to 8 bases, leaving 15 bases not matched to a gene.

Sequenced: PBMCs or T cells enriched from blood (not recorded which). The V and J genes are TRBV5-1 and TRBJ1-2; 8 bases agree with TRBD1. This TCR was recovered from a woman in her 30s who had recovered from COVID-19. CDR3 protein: CASSSTTTTTGAGYTF. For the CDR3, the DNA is TGCGCCAGCAGCTCAACAACCACCACGACAGGGGCCGGCTACACCTTC.